This T cell receptor (beta chain) was sequenced in a study of blood T cell repertoires in COVID-19. TCRdb's table, derived via immunoSEQ multiplex PCR, lists solely in-frame clones and lacks some. The sample lists a few hundred thousand clones, more than 65% occurring once. The TCR sequence derives from a man aged 50-60 years who had recovered from COVID-19. Sequenced: PBMCs or T cells enriched from blood (not recorded which).

The CDR3 sequence: CASSPPPPGGVYNEQFF. The CDR3 DNA reads TGTGCCAGCTCACCTCCCCCCCCGGGGGGGGTCTACAATGAGCAGTTCTTC. The J gene is TRBJ2-1, the V gene TRBV18; 8 bases map to TRBD2. The CDR3 covers 17 residues. From germline, CDR1 is KGHSH and CDR2 LQKENI. The V segment lost 3 bases and the J segment 3 bases; nucleotides outside the gene matches: 10.